The entry that follows covers one T cell receptor (beta chain) sequence. Its target is not known. These data belong to a study of T cell responses to AZD1222 COVID-19 vaccine. Overall study findings and caveats: Clonal diversity was possibly underestimated, and white British individuals and females predominated among donors. AZD1222 recipients seropositive at baseline numbered only six or seven. Vaccination with two AZD1222 doses was followed by a rise in Spike-specific TCR breadth and depth.

CDR3 size: 13 residues. Germline CDR1 is LNHDA and CDR2 is SQIVND (reference sequence). Trimming removed 6 bases at V and 6 bases at J, with 12 bases between. Produced via immunoSEQ multiplex PCR; TCRdb's table is partial and in-frame only. Of 130,000 or so clones listed, about 90% are singletons. The sample here was peripheral blood, taken 28 days after the second dose of the MenACWY control vaccine. This chain uses TRBV19 with TRBJ1-5, with D perhaps matching TRBD1 (5 bases). This clonotype originated in an adult who received the MenACWY meningococcal vaccine as a control. In nucleotides, the CDR3 is TGTGCCAGTAGGGGCCCCGGGGGTCAGCCCCAGCATTTT. Amino acids: CASRGPGGQPQHF.